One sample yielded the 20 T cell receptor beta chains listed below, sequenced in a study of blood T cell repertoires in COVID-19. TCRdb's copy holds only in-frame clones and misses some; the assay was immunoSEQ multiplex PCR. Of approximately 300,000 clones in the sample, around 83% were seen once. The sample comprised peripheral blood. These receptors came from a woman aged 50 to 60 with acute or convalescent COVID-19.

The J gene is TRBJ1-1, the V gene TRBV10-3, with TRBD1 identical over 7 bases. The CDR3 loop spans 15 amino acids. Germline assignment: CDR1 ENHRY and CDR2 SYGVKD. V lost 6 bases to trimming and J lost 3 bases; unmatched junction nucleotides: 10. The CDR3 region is CAIRNRQGPDTEAFF. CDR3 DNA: TGTGCCATCAGGAACCGACAGGGCCCAGACACTGAAGCTTTCTTT.

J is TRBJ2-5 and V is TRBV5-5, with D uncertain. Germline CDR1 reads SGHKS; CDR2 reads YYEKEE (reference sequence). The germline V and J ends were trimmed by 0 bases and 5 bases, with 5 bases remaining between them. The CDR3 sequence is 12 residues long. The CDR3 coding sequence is TGTGCCAGCAGCTTGGACGGGGAGACCCAGTACTTC. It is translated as CASSLDGETQYF.

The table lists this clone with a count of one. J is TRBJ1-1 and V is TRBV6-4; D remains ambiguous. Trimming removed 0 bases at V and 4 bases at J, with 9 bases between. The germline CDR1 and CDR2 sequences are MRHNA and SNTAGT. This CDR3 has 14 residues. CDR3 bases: TGTGCCAGCAGTGACTCATCCCTCGGCACTGAAGCTTTCTTT. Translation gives CASSDSSLGTEAFF.

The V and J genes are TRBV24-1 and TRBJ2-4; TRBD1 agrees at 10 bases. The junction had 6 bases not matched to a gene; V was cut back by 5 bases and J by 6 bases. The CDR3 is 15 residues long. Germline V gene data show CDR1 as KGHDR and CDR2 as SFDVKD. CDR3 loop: CATSAWGDRGNIQYF. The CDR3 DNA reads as TGTGCCACCAGTGCCTGGGGGGACAGGGGAAACATTCAGTACTTC.

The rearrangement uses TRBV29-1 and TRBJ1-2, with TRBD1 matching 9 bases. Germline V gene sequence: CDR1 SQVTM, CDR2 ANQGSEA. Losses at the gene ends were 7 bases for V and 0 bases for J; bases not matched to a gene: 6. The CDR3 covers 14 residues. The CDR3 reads CSAQTGGTNYGYTF. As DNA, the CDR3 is TGCAGCGCGCAGACAGGGGGGACTAACTATGGCTACACCTTC.

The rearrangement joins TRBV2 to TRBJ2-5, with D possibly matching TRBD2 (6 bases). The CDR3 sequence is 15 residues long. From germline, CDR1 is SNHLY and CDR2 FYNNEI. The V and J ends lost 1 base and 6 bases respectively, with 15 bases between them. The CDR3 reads CASSEELGGFKTQYF. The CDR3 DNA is TGTGCCAGCAGTGAAGAATTGGGGGGTTTCAAGACCCAGTACTTC.

CDR3 DNA: TGTGCCAGCAGCCCCGGGGGCGGGAGGGCCGGAGAGCAGTTCTTC. Translated: CASSPGGGRAGEQFF. The J gene is TRBJ2-1, the V gene TRBV7-7, with 9 bases fitting TRBD2. Germline values: CDR1 SSHAT, CDR2 FNYEAQ (reference sequence). CDR3 length equals 15 residues. V trimming: 5 bases; J trimming: 10 bases; junction bases outside the gene matches: 12.

CDR3 nucleotides: TGTGCCAGCAGCTTGGCCGGTAGCGGGAGAACAGATACGCAGTATTTT. The encoded protein is CASSLAGSGRTDTQYF. V usage is TRBV5-4 and J usage is TRBJ2-3, with TRBD2 identical over 9 bases. Trimming took 0 bases from V and 3 from J; bases not matched to a gene: 5. The CDR3 has 16 amino acids. Germline CDR1 is SGHNT and CDR2 is YYREEE (reference sequence).

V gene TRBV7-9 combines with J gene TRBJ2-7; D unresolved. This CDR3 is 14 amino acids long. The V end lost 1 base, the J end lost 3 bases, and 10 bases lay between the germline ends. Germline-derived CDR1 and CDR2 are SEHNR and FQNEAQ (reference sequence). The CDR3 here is CASSLGASNYEQYF. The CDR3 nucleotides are TGTGCCAGCAGCTTAGGCGCCTCAAACTACGAGCAGTACTTC. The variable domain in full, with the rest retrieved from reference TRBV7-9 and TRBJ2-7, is DTGVSQNPRHKITKRGQNVTFRCDPISEHNRLYWYRQTLGQGPEFLTYFQNEAQLEKSRLLSDRFSAERPKGSFSTLEIQRTEQGDSAMYLCASSLGASNYEQYFGPGTRLTVT.

In DNA, the CDR3 is TGCAGCGTGGCCAGGGGAGGGGTGGCTGAAGCTTTCTTT. Translating it yields CSVARGGVAEAFF. This sequence joins TRBV29-1 and TRBJ1-1, with a weak D call TRBD1 (6 bases). Germline V gene lookup returns CDR1 SQVTM and CDR2 ANQGSEA. The V end lost 6 bases, the J end lost 6 bases, and 17 bases lay between the germline ends. CDR3 size: 13 residues.

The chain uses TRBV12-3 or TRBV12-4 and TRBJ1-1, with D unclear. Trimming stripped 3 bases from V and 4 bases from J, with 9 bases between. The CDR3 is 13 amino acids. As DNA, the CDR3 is TGTGCCAGCAGTTTTACCCTGGCCACTGAAGCTTTCTTT. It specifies CASSFTLATEAFF.

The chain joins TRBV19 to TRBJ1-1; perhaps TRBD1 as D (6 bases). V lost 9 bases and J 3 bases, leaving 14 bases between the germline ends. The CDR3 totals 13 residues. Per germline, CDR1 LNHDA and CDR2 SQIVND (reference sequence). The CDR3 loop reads CASKGGEDTEAFF. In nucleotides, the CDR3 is TGTGCCAGCAAAGGGGGGGAGGACACTGAAGCTTTCTTT.

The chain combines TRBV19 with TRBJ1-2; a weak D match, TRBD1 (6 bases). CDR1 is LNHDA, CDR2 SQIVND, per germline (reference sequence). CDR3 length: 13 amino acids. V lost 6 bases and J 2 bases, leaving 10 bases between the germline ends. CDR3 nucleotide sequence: TGTGCCAGTAGAGTTACAGGGAACTATGGCTACACCTTC. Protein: CASRVTGNYGYTF.

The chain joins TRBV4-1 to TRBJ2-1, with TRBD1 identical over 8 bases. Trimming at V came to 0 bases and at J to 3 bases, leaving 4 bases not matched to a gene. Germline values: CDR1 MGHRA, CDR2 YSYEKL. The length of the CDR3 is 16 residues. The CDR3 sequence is CASSQEDREFYNEQFF. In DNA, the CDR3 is TGCGCCAGCAGCCAAGAGGACAGGGAGTTCTACAATGAGCAGTTCTTC.

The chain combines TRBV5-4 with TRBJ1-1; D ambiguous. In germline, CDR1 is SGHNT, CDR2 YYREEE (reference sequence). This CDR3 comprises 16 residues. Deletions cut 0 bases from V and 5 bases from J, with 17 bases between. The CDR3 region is CASSLASMISITEAFF. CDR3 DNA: TGTGCCAGCAGCTTGGCCAGTATGATATCGATAACTGAAGCTTTCTTT.

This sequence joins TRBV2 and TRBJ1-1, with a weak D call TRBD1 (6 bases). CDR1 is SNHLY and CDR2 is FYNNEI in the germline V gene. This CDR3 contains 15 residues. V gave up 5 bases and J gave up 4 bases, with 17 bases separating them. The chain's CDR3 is CASSLYTGTLTEAFF. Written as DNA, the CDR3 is TGTGCCAGCAGTCTATATACCGGGACACTCACTGAAGCTTTCTTT.

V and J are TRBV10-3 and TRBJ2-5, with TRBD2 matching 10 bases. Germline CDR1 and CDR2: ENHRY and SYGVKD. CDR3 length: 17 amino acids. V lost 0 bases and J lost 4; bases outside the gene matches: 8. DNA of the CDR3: TGTGCCATCAGTGAGTCGGTGCTAGCGGGAGAAGGAGAGACCCAGTACTTC. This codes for CAISESVLAGEGETQYF.

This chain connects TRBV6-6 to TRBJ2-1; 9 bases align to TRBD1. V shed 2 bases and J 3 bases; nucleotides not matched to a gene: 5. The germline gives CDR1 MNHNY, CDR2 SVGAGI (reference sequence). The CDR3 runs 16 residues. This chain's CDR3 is CASSYLTGGIYNEQFF. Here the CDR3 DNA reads TGTGCCAGCAGTTACCTGACAGGGGGAATCTACAATGAGCAGTTCTTC.

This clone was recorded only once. The DNA of the CDR3 is TGTGCCACCAGTGACTCGACAGGGTCCTTTCAGGGCTACACCTTC. Its translation: CATSDSTGSFQGYTF. The rearrangement joins TRBV24-1 to TRBJ1-2, with 7 bases lining up with TRBD1. CDR1 and CDR2 from the germline V gene are KGHDR and SFDVKD. The CDR3 spans 15 residues. V lost 4 bases, J lost 8 bases, and 12 bases stayed unmatched.

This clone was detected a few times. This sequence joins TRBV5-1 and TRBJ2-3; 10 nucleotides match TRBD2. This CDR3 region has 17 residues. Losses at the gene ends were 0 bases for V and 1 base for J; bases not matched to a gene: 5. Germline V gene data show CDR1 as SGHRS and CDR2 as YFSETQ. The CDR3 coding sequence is TGCGCCAGCAGCTTGGTAAAGCTAGCGGGGGGCACAGATACGCAGTATTTT. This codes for CASSLVKLAGGTDTQYF.